This TCR beta chain was documented in a study of OX40 agonist ivuxolimab in advanced cancers. Background on the study: The patients' treatment was ivuxolimab, an agonistic anti-OX40 (CD134) antibody.

Findings of the study overall: Antigens targeted by the expanded peripheral T cells were not determined. Clones of CD4+ and CD8+ blood T cells grew by week 6 at doses of 0.1 to 3.0 mg/kg.

Trimming shortened V by 3 bases and J by 0 bases, and 6 bases separated the two germline ends. Germline CDR1 reads SGDLS; CDR2 reads YYNGEE. The CDR3 runs to 14 residues. A word on this clone: Its antigen is as yet unknown.

Clones were sequenced by immunoSEQ multiplex PCR, and TCRdb holds only the in-frame ones, with some missing. The sample consists of approximately 78,000 clones, 86% of them appearing once. The specimen comprised CD4+ or CD8+ T cells sorted from blood, sampled in a trial of the OX40 agonist ivuxolimab. The receptor comes from an adult with an advanced solid tumor such as melanoma, head and neck, liver or kidney cancer. The chain is built from TRBV9 and TRBJ2-2; D is uncertain. As DNA, the CDR3 is TGTGCCAGCAGCGCGCCAGCGAACACCGGGGAGCTGTTTTTT. Translating gives CASSAPANTGELFF.